This T cell receptor beta chain comes out of a study of brain T cells in children with intractable seizures. The protocol was immunoSEQ multiplex PCR, while the TCRdb copy is restricted to in-frame clones and leaves out a portion. The sample records just under 65,000 clones, about 96% being singletons. The CDR3 spans 13 residues. From germline, CDR1 is ENHRY and CDR2 SYGVKD. Trimming pared 3 bases from V and 6 bases from J, leaving 9 bases between. The chain joins TRBV10-3 to TRBJ2-1; D is unresolved. The specimen was peripheral blood, collected at surgery. The origin of this receptor is a boy under two years old with focal cortical dysplasia and intractable seizures. The CDR3 sequence: CAISEGRSNEQFF. CDR3 nucleotide sequence: TGTGCCATCAGTGAAGGGCGGAGCAATGAGCAGTTCTTC.